This T cell receptor beta chain was recovered during a study of T cells after yellow fever vaccination. Turning to the study itself: The authors prepared low-cell-number fractions using SMART-Seq v4 Ultra Low Input. The study, taken as a whole, reports: After the booster, over 95% of CD4 and 75% to 90% of CD8 primary-response clones were re-detected. Relatively few clonotypes were ones that appeared in both CD4 and CD8 compartments.

This clonotype was detected ten times or more. The antigen remains unidentified. 5'RACE template switching generated TCR cDNA, adding a universal primer site and UMIs. Each CDR3 protein gets one entry after TCRdb re-called the 5' RACE reads with MiXCR. The sample has 500,000 to 650,000 distinct CDR3 sequences; less than 15% are singletons. In germline, CDR1 is SGHDT, CDR2 YYEEEE. The CDR3 is 16 residues long. V lost 0 bases and J 5 bases, leaving 17 bases between the germline ends. The chain employs TRBV5-6 and TRBJ2-5, with unresolved D. The material was PBMCs, obtained on the day of the yellow fever booster vaccination. This receptor was identified in a man aged 25 to 40 who received the YFV17D yellow fever vaccine. This chain's CDR3 is CASSLEMSARIETQYF. In DNA form, the CDR3 reads TGTGCCAGCAGCTTGGAGATGTCAGCCCGAATCGAGACCCAGTACTTC.